This T cell receptor beta chain is from a study of early T cells in non-severe SARS-CoV-2 infection. Study conclusions and caveats: Private and CD4 specificities were missed by VDJdb matching, which favored anti-spike CD8 responses.

The length of the CDR3 is 21 residues. CDR1 KGHDR and CDR2 SFDVKD come from the germline V gene. V lost 3 bases to trimming and J lost 3 bases; unmatched junction nucleotides: 21. cDNA molecules, individually, were tagged with unique molecular identifiers. TCRdb re-analysed the 5' RACE reads in MiXCR, keeping a single row per CDR3 protein. This sample carries more than 40,000 distinct CDR3 sequences, around 6.8% of them seen once, and the ten largest clones take 6.5% to 9.5%. This clonotype was recorded a few times. What it recognizes is unknown. This sequence joins TRBV24-1 and TRBJ2-2, with 7 bases lining up with TRBD2. The TCR sequence derives from an adult who was a healthcare worker with PCR-confirmed SARS-CoV-2 infection or an uninfected control (not recorded which). Input material: whole blood. CDR3 in DNA: TGTGCCACCAGTGATCCTGCCCGGTGGGGTGTGGAGCGGGGATACACCGGGGAGCTGTTTTTT. This translates into CATSDPARWGVERGYTGELFF.